This entry is about one TCR beta chain. The sample belongs to a study of patients and donors after allogeneic stem cell transplantation. Germline V gene lookup returns CDR1 SGHAT and CDR2 FQNNGV. This CDR3 has 17 residues. V lost 4 bases, J lost 8 bases, and 23 bases lay in between. MiXCR, run by TCRdb on the RT-PCR reads, gives a single entry per CDR3 protein. This sample has 95,000 to 120,000 distinct CDR3 sequences, with about a third found just once. V gene TRBV11-2 combines with J gene TRBJ2-2, with D tentatively TRBD2 (6 bases). The clonotype comes from a human donor who was either an allogeneic HSCT recipient or a stem cell or donor lymphocyte infusion donor (not recorded which). It is not recorded whose cells these are; they may come from a transplant donor. The sample consisted of blood, either unsorted or a sorted T cell fraction (not recorded which). The CDR3 loop is CASSSTYLAIYRGELFF. The CDR3 DNA is TGTGCCAGCAGCTCCACGTACCTAGCGATATATCGGGGGGAGCTGTTTTTT.